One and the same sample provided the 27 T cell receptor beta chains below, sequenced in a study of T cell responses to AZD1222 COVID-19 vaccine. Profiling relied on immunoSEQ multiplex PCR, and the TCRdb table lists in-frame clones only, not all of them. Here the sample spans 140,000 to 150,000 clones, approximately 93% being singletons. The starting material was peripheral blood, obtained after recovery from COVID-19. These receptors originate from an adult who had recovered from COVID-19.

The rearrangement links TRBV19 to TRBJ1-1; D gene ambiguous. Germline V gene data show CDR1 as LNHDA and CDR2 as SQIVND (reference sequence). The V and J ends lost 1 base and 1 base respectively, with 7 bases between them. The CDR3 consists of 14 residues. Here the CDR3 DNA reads TGTGCCAGTAGTATAGGAAGGGAGAACACTGAAGCTTTCTTT. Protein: CASSIGRENTEAFF.

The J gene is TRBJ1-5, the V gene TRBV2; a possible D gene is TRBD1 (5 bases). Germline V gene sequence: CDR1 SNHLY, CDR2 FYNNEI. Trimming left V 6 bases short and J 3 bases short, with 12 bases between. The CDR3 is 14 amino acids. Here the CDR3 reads CASRVTENNQPQHF. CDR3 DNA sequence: TGTGCCAGCAGGGTGACAGAAAACAATCAGCCCCAGCATTTT.

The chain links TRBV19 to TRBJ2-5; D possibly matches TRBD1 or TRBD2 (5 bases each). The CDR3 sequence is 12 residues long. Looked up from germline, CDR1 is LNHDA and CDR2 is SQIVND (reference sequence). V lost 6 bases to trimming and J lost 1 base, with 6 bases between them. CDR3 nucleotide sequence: TGTGCCAGTAGGGGACCCCAAGAGACCCAGTACTTC. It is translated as CASRGPQETQYF.

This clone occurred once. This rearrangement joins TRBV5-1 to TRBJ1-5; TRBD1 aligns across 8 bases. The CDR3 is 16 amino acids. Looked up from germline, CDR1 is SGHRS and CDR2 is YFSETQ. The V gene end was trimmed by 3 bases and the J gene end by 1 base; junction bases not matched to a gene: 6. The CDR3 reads CASSSGTGGSNQPQHF. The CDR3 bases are TGCGCCAGCAGCTCAGGAACAGGGGGGAGCAATCAGCCCCAGCATTTT.

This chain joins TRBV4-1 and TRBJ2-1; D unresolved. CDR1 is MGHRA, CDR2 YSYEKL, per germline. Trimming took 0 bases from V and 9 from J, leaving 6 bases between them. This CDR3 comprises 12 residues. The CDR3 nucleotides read TGCGCCAGCAGCCAAGATTTCAGTGAGCAGTTCTTC. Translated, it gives CASSQDFSEQFF.

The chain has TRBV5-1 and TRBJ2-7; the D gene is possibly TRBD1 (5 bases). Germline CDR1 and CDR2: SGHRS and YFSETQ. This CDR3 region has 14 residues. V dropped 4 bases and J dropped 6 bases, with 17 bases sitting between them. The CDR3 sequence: CASSASRFQGEQYF. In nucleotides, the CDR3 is TGCGCCAGCAGCGCGAGCCGGTTTCAGGGCGAGCAGTACTTC.

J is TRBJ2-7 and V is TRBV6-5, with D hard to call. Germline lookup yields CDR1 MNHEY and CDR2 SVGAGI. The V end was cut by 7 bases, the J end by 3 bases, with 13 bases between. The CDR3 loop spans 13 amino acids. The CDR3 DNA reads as TGTGCCAGCAACGTAGCAGGAAGCTACGAGCAGTACTTC. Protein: CASNVAGSYEQYF.

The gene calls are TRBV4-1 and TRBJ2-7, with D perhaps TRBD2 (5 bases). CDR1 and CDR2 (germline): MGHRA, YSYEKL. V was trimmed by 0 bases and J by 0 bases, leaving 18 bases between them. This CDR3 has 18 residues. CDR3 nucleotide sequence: TGCGCCAGCAGCCAAGATTCCGTTGGCGGGCCGCTCTCCTACGAGCAGTACTTC. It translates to CASSQDSVGGPLSYEQYF.

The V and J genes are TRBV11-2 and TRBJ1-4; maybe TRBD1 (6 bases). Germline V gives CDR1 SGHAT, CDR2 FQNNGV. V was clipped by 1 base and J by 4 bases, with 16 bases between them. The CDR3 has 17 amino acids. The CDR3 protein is CASSLGRGHEINEKLFF. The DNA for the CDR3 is TGTGCCAGCAGCTTAGGACGGGGACACGAAATTAATGAAAAACTGTTTTTT.

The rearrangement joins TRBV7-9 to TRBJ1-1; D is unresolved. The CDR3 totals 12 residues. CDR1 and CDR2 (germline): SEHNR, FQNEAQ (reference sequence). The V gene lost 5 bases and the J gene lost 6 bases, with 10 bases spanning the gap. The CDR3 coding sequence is TGTGCCAGCAGCCCCGCCCAGCCTGAAGCTTTCTTT. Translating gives CASSPAQPEAFF.

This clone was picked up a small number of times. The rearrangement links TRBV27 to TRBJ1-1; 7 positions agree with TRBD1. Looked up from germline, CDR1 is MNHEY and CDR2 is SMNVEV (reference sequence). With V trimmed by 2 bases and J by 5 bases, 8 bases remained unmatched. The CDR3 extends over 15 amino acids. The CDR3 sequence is CASSLRQGGVTEAFF. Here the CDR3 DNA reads TGTGCCAGCAGTTTAAGGCAGGGGGGAGTAACTGAAGCTTTCTTT.

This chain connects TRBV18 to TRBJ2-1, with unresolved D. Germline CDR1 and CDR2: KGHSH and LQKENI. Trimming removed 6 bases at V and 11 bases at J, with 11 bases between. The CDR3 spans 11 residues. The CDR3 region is CASSDEAKQFF. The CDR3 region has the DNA TGTGCCAGCTCCGACGAAGCGAAGCAGTTCTTC.

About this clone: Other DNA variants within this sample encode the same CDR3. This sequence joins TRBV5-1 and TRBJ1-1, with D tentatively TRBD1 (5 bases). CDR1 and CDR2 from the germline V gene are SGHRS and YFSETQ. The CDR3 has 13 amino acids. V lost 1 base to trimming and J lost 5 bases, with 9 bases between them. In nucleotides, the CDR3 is TGCGCCAGCAGCTTGAGGGGTGGGACTGAAGCTTTCTTT. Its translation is CASSLRGGTEAFF.

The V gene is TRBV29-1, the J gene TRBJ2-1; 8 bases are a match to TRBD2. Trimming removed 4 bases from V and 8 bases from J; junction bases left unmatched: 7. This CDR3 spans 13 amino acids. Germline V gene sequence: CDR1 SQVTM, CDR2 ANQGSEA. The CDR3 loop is CSVVELAGYEQFF. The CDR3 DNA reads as TGCAGCGTTGTTGAGCTAGCGGGTTATGAGCAGTTCTTC.

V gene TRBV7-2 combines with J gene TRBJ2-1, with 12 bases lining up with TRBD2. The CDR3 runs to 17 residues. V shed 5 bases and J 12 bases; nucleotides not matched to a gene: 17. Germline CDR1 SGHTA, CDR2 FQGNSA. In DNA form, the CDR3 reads TGTGCCAGCAGCCCCTCCCCGCTAGCGGGAGGGTTAATGGGGCAGTTCTTC. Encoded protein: CASSPSPLAGGLMGQFF.

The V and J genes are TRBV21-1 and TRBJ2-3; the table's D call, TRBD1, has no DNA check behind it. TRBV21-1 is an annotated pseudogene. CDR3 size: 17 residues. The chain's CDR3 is CASSKRRRRYSTDTQYF. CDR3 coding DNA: TGTGCCAGCAGCAAACGGCGCAGGCGATACAGCACAGATACGCAGTATTTT.

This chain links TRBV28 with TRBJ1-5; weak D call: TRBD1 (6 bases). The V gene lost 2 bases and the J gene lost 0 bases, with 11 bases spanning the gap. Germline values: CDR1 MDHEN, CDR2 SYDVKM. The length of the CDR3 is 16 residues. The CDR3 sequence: CASSLRAGDSNQPQHF. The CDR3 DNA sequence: TGTGCCAGCAGTTTAAGGGCAGGGGATAGCAATCAGCCCCAGCATTTT.

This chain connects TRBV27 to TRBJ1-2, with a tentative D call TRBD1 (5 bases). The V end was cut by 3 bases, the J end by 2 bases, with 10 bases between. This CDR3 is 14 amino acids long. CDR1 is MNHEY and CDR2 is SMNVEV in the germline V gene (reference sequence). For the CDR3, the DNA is TGTGCCAGCAGTTTCGGAACAGGCAACTATGGCTACACCTTC. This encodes CASSFGTGNYGYTF.

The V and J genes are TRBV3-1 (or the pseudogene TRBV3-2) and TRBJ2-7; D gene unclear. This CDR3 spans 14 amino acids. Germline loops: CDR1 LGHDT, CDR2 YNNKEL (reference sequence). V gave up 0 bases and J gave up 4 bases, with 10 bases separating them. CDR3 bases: TGTGCCAGCAGCCAAGAATTGGGTGGTTACGAGCAGTACTTC. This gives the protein CASSQELGGYEQYF.

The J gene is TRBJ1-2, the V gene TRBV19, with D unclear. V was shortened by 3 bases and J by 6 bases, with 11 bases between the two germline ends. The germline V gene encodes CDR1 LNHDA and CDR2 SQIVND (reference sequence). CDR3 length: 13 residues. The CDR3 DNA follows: TGTGCCAGTAGTATCGACCGGGCGAATGGCTACACCTTC. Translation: CASSIDRANGYTF.

The CDR3 DNA reads as TGTGCCAGCAGCCAAGCTCCGACAGGGGTTGATGGCTACACCTTC. Translation gives CASSQAPTGVDGYTF. The chain recombines TRBV3-1 (or the pseudogene TRBV3-2) with TRBJ1-2; TRBD1 agrees at 8 bases. Germline V lookup: CDR1 LGHDT, CDR2 YNNKEL (reference sequence). The CDR3 sequence is 15 residues long. Trimming cost V 1 base and J 6 bases; bases outside gene matches: 7.

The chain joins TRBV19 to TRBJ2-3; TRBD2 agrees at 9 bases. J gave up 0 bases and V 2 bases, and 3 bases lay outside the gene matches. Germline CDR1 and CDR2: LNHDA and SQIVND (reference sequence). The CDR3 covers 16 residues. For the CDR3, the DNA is TGTGCCAGTAGTATATCAAGCGGGAGGAGCACAGATACGCAGTATTTT. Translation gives CASSISSGRSTDTQYF.

For the CDR3, the DNA is TGTGCCATCAGTGAGTCGAAACTGACAAAGGAAAAACTGTTTTTT. This gives the protein CAISESKLTKEKLFF. The genes are TRBV10-3 and TRBJ1-4; D ambiguous. With 0 bases removed from V and 8 bases from J, the gap between germline ends came to 13 bases. The CDR3 is 15 residues long. Per the germline V gene, CDR1 is ENHRY and CDR2 is SYGVKD.

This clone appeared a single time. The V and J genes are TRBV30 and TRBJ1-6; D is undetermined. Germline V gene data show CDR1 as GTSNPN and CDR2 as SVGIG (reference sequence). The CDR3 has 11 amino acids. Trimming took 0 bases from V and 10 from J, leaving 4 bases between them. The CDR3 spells CAWSVQSPLHF. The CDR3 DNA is TGTGCCTGGAGTGTACAGTCACCCCTCCACTTT. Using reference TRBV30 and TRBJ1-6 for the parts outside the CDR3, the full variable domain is SQTIHQWPATLVQPVGSPLSLECTVEGTSNPNLYWYRQAAGRGLQLLFYSVGIGQISSEVPQNLSASRPQDRQFILSSKKLLLSDSGFYLCAWSVQSPLHFGNGTRLTVT.

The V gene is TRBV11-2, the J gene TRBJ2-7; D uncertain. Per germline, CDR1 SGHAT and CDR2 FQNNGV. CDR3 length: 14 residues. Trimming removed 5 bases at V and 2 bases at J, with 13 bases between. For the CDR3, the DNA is TGTGCCAGCAGCGTCGGACGCAATACCTACGAGCAGTACTTC. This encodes CASSVGRNTYEQYF.

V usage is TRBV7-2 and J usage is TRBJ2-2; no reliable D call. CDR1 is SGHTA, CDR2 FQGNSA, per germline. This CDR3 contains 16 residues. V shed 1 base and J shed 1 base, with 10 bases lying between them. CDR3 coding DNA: TGTGCCAGCAGCTTAGGAGCCTTGAAGAACACCGGGGAGCTGTTTTTT. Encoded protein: CASSLGALKNTGELFF.

The CDR3 nucleotides read TGTGCCAGCAGTAAGAGGACTACTCATTATGAGCAGTTCTTC. As protein: CASSKRTTHYEQFF. The chain couples TRBV6-6 to TRBJ2-1; tentatively, D is TRBD2 (6 bases). The CDR3 has 14 amino acids. With 5 bases removed from V and 8 bases from J, the gap between germline ends came to 16 bases. CDR1 is MNHNY and CDR2 is SVGAGI in the germline V gene (reference sequence).